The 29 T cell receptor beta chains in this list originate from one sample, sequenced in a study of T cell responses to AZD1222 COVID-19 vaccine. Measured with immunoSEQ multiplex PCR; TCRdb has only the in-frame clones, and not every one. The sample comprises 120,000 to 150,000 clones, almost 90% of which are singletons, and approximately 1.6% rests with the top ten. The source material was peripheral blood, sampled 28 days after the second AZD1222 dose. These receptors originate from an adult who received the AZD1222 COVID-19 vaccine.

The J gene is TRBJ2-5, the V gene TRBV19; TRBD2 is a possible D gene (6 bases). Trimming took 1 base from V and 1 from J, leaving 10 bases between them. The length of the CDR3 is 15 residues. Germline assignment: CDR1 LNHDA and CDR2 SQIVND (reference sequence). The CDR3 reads CASSIGQRAQETQYF. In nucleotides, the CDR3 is TGTGCCAGTAGTATAGGGCAGCGGGCCCAAGAGACCCAGTACTTC.

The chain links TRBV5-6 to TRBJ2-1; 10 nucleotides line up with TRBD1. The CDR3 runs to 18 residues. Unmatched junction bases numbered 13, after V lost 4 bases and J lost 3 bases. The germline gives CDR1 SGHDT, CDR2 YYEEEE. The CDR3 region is CASSAEMTGGAIYNEQFF. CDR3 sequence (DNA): TGTGCCAGCAGCGCTGAGATGACAGGGGGCGCAATCTACAATGAGCAGTTCTTC.

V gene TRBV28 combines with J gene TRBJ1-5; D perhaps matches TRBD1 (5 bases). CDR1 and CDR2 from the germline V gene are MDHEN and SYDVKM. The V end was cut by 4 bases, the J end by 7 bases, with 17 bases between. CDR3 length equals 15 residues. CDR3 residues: CASSSLRRGGQPQHF. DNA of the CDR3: TGTGCCAGCAGTTCTTTGAGAAGGGGCGGGCAGCCCCAGCATTTT.

The CDR3 DNA sequence: TGTGCCAGCAGTTTATTGGGGCCAAACAATCAGCCCCAGCATTTT. It yields the protein CASSLLGPNNQPQHF. The V call is TRBV27, the J call TRBJ1-5; perhaps TRBD1 as D (5 bases). V was shortened by 1 base and J by 3 bases, with 10 bases between the two germline ends. Germline CDR1 reads MNHEY; CDR2 reads SMNVEV (reference sequence). The CDR3 contains 15 residues.

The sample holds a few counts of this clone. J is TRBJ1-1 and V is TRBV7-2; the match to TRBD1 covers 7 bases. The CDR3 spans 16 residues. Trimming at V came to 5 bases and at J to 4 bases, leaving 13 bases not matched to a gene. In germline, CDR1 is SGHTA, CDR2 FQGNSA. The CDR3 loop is CASSLKTGSGGTEAFF. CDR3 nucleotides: TGTGCCAGCAGCCTAAAGACAGGGTCCGGGGGCACTGAAGCTTTCTTT.

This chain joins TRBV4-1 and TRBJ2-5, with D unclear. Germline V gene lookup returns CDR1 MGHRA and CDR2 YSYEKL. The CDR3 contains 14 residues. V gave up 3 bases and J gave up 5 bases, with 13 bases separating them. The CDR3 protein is CASSQGGARETQYF. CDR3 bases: TGCGCCAGCAGCCAGGGCGGAGCCCGGGAGACCCAGTACTTC.

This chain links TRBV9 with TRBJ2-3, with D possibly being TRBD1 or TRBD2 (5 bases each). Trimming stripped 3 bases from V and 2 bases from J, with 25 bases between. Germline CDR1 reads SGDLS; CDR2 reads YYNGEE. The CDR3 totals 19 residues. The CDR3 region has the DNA TGTGCCAGCAGCGGTACCCAGCGTGGGGGAGTTGGGGCCACAGATACGCAGTATTTT. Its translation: CASSGTQRGGVGATDTQYF.

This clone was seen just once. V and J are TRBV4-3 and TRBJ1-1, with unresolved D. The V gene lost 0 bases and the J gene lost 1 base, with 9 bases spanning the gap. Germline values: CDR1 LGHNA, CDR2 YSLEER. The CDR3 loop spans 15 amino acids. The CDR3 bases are TGCGCCAGCAGCCAAGAGGTCAGATCGAACACTGAAGCTTTCTTT. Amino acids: CASSQEVRSNTEAFF.

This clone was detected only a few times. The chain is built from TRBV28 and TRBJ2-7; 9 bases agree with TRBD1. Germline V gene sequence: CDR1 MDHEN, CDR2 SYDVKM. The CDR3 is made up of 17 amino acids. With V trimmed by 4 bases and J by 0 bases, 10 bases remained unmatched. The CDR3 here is CASSSPDRGLTSYEQYF. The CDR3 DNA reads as TGTGCCAGCAGTTCACCCGACAGGGGGTTAACCTCCTACGAGCAGTACTTC.

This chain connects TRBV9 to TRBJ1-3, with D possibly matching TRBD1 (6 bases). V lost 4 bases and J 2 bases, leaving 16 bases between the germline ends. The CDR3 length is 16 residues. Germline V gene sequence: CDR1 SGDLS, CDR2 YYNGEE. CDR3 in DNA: TGTGCCAGCAGCTCTCAACCACAGGGAACTGGAAACACCATATATTTT. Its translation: CASSSQPQGTGNTIYF. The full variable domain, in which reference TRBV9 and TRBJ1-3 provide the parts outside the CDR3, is DSGVTQTPKHLITATGQRVTLRCSPRSGDLSVYWYQQSLDQGLQFLIQYYNGEERAKGNILERFSAQQFPDLHSELNLSSLELGDSALYFCASSSQPQGTGNTIYFGEGSWLTVV.

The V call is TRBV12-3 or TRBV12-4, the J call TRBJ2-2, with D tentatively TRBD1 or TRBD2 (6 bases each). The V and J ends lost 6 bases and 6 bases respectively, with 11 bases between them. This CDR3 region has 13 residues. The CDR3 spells CASSPEGAGELFF. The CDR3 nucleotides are TGTGCCAGCAGCCCGGAGGGGGCCGGGGAGCTGTTTTTT.

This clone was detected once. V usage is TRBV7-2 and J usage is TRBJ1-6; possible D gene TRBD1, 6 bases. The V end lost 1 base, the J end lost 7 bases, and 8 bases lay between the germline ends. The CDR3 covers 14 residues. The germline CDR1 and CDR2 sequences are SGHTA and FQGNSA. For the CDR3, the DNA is TGTGCCAGCAGCTTAGGACAGGAAAATTCACCCCTCCACTTT. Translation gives CASSLGQENSPLHF.

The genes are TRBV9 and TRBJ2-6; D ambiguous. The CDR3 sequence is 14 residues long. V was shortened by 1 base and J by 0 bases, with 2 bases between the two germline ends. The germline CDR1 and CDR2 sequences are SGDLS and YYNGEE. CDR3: CASSVTSGANVLTF. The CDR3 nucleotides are TGTGCCAGCAGCGTAACCTCTGGGGCCAACGTCCTGACTTTC.

As DNA, the CDR3 is TGTGCCAGCAGGGAGTCCAGCAGGGTTCATGGCTACACCTTC. As protein: CASRESSRVHGYTF. The chain carries TRBV7-3 and TRBJ1-2; a possible D gene is TRBD1 (5 bases). The germline V and J ends were trimmed by 6 bases and 6 bases, with 17 bases remaining between them. The CDR3 loop spans 14 amino acids. Germline V gene data show CDR1 as SGHTA and CDR2 as FQGTGA.

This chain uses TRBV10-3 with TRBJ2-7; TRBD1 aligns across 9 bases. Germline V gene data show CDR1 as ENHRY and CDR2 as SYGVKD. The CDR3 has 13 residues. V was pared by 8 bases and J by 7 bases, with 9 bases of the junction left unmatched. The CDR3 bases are TGTGCCATCGCCAGGGACAGGGCGTCGGAGCAGTACTTC. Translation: CAIARDRASEQYF.

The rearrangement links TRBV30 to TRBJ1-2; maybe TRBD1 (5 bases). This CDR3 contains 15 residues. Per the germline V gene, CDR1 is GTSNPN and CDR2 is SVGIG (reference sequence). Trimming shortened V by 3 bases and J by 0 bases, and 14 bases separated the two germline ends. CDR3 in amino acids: CAWSRGASPNYGYTF. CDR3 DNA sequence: TGTGCCTGGAGCCGTGGGGCCTCACCTAACTATGGCTACACCTTC.

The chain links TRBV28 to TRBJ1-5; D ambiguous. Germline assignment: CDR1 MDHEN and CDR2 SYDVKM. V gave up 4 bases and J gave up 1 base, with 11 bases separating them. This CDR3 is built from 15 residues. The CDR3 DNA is TGTGCCAGCAGTTCGTCGGAGGGAAGCAATCAGCCCCAGCATTTT. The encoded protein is CASSSSEGSNQPQHF. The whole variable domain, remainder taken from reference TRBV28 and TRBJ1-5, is DVKVTQSSRYLVKRTGEKVFLECVQDMDHENMFWYRQDPGLGLRLIYFSYDVKMKEKGDIPEGYSVSREKKERFSLILESASTNQTSMYLCASSSSEGSNQPQHFGDGTRLSIL.

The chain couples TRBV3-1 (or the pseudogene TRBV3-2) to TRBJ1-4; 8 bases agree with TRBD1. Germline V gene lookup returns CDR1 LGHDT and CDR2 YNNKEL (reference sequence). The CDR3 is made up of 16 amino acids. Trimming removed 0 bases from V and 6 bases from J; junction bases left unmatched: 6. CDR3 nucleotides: TGTGCCAGCAGCCAAGAAAGGGCAGGGGGCGATGAAAAACTGTTTTTT. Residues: CASSQERAGGDEKLFF.

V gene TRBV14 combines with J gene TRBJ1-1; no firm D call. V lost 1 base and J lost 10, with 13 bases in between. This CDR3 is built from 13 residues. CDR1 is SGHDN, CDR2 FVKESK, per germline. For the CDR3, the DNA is TGTGCCAGCAGCCAAGTATCGAGTGCTCCAGCTTTCTTT. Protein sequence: CASSQVSSAPAFF.

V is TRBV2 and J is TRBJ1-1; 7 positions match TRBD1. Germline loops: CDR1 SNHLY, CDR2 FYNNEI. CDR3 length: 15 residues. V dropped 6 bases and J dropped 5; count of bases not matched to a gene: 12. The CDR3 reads CASRAPDRVRTEAFF. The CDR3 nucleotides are TGTGCCAGCAGGGCCCCTGACAGGGTGAGGACTGAAGCTTTCTTT.

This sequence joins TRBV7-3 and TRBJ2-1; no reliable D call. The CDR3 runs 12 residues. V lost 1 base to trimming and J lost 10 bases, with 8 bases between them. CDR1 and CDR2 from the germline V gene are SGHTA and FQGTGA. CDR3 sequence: CASSLNLGEQFF. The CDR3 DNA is TGTGCCAGCAGCTTAAATTTGGGGGAGCAGTTCTTC.

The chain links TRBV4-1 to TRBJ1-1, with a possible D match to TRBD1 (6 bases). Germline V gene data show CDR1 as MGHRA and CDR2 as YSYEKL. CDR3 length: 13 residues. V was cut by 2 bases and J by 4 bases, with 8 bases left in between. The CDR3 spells CASSQPQGTEAFF. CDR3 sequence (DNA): TGCGCCAGCAGCCAACCACAGGGCACTGAAGCTTTCTTT.

The CDR3 here is CASSHQQDWGNTEAFF. DNA for the CDR3: TGCGCCAGCAGCCACCAACAGGATTGGGGGAACACTGAAGCTTTCTTT. The chain employs TRBV5-1 and TRBJ1-1, with D possibly TRBD1 on 5 matching bases. The germline V gene has CDR1 SGHRS and CDR2 YFSETQ. Trimming stripped 4 bases from V and 1 base from J, with 17 bases between. The CDR3 is made up of 16 amino acids. Full variable domain (remainder filled in from reference TRBV5-1 and TRBJ1-1): KAGVTQTPRYLIKTRGQQVTLSCSPISGHRSVSWYQQTPGQGLQFLFEYFSETQRNKGNFPGRFSGRQFSNSRSEMNVSTLELGDSALYLCASSHQQDWGNTEAFFGQGTRLTVV.

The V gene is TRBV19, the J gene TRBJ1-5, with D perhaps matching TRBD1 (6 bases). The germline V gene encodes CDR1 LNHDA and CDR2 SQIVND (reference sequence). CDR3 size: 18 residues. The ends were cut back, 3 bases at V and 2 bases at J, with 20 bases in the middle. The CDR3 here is CASSIGRGGDIGNQPQHF. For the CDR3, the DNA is TGTGCCAGTAGTATCGGCAGAGGGGGGGATATCGGCAATCAGCCCCAGCATTTT.

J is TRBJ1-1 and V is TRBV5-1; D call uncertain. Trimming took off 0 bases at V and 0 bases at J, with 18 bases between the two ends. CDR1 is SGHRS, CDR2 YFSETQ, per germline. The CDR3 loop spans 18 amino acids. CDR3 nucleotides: TGCGCCAGCAGCTTGGGCTACAGTTTGTCAACGATGAACACTGAAGCTTTCTTT. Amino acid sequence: CASSLGYSLSTMNTEAFF. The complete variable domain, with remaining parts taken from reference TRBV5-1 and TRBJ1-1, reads KAGVTQTPRYLIKTRGQQVTLSCSPISGHRSVSWYQQTPGQGLQFLFEYFSETQRNKGNFPGRFSGRQFSNSRSEMNVSTLELGDSALYLCASSLGYSLSTMNTEAFFGQGTRLTVV.

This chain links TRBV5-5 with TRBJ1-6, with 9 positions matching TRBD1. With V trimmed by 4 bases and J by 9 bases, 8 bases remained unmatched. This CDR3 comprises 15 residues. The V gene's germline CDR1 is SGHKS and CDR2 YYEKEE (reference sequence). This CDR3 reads CASSLWDRVTSPLHF. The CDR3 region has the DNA TGTGCCAGCAGCCTCTGGGACAGGGTGACTTCACCCCTCCACTTT.

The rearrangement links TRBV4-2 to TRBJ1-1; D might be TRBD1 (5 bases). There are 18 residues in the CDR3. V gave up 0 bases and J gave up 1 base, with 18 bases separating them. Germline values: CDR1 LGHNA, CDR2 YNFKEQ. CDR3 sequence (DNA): TGTGCCAGCAGCCAAGAAAGCGGGGCGCGGGGCCCGAACACTGAAGCTTTCTTT. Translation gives CASSQESGARGPNTEAFF.

Here the CDR3 DNA reads TGCGCCAGCAGCCAAGATCCCGAGAACAATGAGCAGTTCTTC. This sequence encodes CASSQDPENNEQFF. This rearrangement joins TRBV4-3 to TRBJ2-1; no firm D call. Trimming pared 0 bases from V and 5 bases from J, leaving 8 bases between. The CDR3 extends over 14 amino acids. Germline lookup yields CDR1 LGHNA and CDR2 YSLEER.

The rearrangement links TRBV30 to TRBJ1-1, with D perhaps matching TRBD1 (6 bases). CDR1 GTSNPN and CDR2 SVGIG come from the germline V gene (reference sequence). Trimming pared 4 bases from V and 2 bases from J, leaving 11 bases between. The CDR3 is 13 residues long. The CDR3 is CAWNKQGNTEAFF. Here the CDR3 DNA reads TGTGCCTGGAACAAACAGGGCAACACTGAAGCTTTCTTT.